The 14 T cell receptor beta chains presented below share a single source sample, sequenced in a study of early T cells in non-severe SARS-CoV-2 infection. Each CDR3 protein is one row after TCRdb ran MiXCR on the 5' RACE reads. Of 60,000 or so distinct CDR3 sequences in the sample, more than 8.5% were seen once. Specimen: whole blood. The origin of the receptors is an adult who was a healthcare worker with PCR-confirmed SARS-CoV-2 infection or an uninfected control (not recorded which).

The sample holds a few counts of this clonotype. A junction end diverges from the germline sequence, so it may reflect a read error. The V call is TRBV7-7, the J call TRBJ2-1, with 8 bases lining up with TRBD2. This CDR3 is built from 14 residues. Germline CDR1 and CDR2: SSHAT and FNYEAQ (reference sequence). CDR3 protein: CASSLALTSGEQFF. The CDR3 DNA sequence: TGTGCTAGCAGCTTAGCCCTCACTAGCGGCGAGCAGTTCTTC.

This clonotype has just a few counts. This chain connects TRBV7-2 to TRBJ2-1, with unresolved D. From germline, CDR1 is SGHTA and CDR2 FQGNSA. The CDR3 totals 13 residues. Trimming removed 5 bases at V and 2 bases at J, with 7 bases between. The CDR3 sequence: CASSPRPYNEQFF. The CDR3 coding sequence is TGTGCCAGCAGCCCTCGGCCCTACAATGAGCAGTTCTTC.

This clonotype was recorded at least ten times. The chain links TRBV12-3 or TRBV12-4 to TRBJ1-1; D perhaps matches TRBD1 (5 bases). The CDR3 is made up of 13 amino acids. V was cut by 3 bases and J by 1 base, with 6 bases left in between. The CDR3 sequence: CASSFGGNTEAFF. DNA for the CDR3: TGTGCCAGCAGTTTCGGGGGGAACACTGAAGCTTTCTTT.

This clonotype showed up just a few times. The chain has TRBV20-1 and TRBJ2-3; TRBD1 aligns across 9 bases. Losses at the gene ends were 5 bases for V and 2 bases for J; bases not matched to a gene: 11. CDR1 DFQATT and CDR2 SNEGSKA come from the germline V gene (reference sequence). CDR3 length equals 16 residues. The chain's CDR3 is CSASAAGTGSTDTQYF. CDR3 in DNA: TGCAGTGCTTCAGCCGCCGGGACAGGGTCCACAGATACGCAGTATTTT.

This clonotype came up many times. The chain joins TRBV10-3 to TRBJ2-1, with 9 bases lining up with TRBD2. This CDR3 is built from 14 residues. V lost 10 bases and J lost 0; bases outside the gene matches: 4. Germline V CDR1 and CDR2: ENHRY, SYGVKD. CDR3 sequence (DNA): TGTGCCACCCGTAGCGGGAGCTCCTACAATGAGCAGTTCTTC. Amino acids: CATRSGSSYNEQFF.

This clonotype appeared a few times. This chain uses TRBV9 with TRBJ1-2; 9 bases fit TRBD1. The germline V gene encodes CDR1 SGDLS and CDR2 YYNGEE. V was pared by 6 bases and J by 3 bases, with 9 bases of the junction left unmatched. This CDR3 is built from 15 residues. The CDR3 spells CASTVIDRGDYGYTF. In nucleotides, the CDR3 is TGTGCCAGCACCGTGATCGACAGGGGGGACTATGGCTACACCTTC. Based on the CDR3 plus reference TRBV9 and TRBJ1-2, the full variable domain is DSGVTQTPKHLITATGQRVTLRCSPRSGDLSVYWYQQSLDQGLQFLIQYYNGEERAKGNILERFSAQQFPDLHSELNLSSLELGDSALYFCASTVIDRGDYGYTFGSGTRLTVV.

This clonotype was picked up a small number of times. Written as DNA, the CDR3 is TGTGCCAGCAGTTCCCCGGGATCCCCTTATGGCTACACCTTC. Translation: CASSSPGSPYGYTF. The V call is TRBV28, the J call TRBJ1-2, with D uncertain. Per germline, CDR1 MDHEN and CDR2 SYDVKM. The CDR3 is 14 residues long. Trimming cost V 4 bases and J 5 bases, with 14 bases left between them.

The gene calls are TRBV7-2 and TRBJ1-2, with D possibly TRBD1 on 5 matching bases. This CDR3 has 13 amino acids. Trimming cost V 3 bases and J 2 bases, with 7 bases left between them. The germline gives CDR1 SGHTA, CDR2 FQGNSA. DNA for the CDR3: TGTGCCAGCAGCTTTAACAGGAACTATGGCTACACCTTC. This sequence encodes CASSFNRNYGYTF.

This clonotype was detected only a few times. This chain connects TRBV3-2 to TRBJ2-7; the listed D gene, TRBD2, was not tested against the DNA. TRBV3-2 is marked as a pseudogene. The CDR3 consists of 17 residues. The CDR3 coding sequence is TGTGCCAGCAGCCAATCGGGAGGTAGCGGGAGCTCCTACGAGCAGTACTTC. Residues: CASSQSGGSGSSYEQYF.

This chain links TRBV5-1 with TRBJ2-7; the match to TRBD1 covers 7 bases. Germline CDR1 is SGHRS and CDR2 is YFSETQ. This CDR3 region has 14 residues. The J segment lost 2 bases and the V segment lost 3 bases, leaving 5 bases of the junction unmatched. CDR3 in amino acids: CASSSGQVTYEQYF. CDR3 in DNA: TGCGCCAGCAGCTCTGGACAGGTAACCTACGAGCAGTACTTC.

This rearrangement joins TRBV7-2 to TRBJ2-5; D remains ambiguous. The germline gives CDR1 SGHTA, CDR2 FQGNSA. V was shortened by 6 bases and J by 4 bases, with 15 bases between the two germline ends. The CDR3 sequence is 14 residues long. The DNA for the CDR3 is TGTGCCAGCAGAGAATCTCGCGCCCCAGAGACCCAGTACTTC. Amino acid sequence: CASRESRAPETQYF.

This clonotype was found many times. The CDR3 region has the DNA TGTGCCAGCAGCCTATCTGCTAGCGGGACAGGTGAGCAGTTCTTC. It is translated as CASSLSASGTGEQFF. This chain connects TRBV28 to TRBJ2-1; possible D gene TRBD2, 9 bases. Germline V gene data show CDR1 as MDHEN and CDR2 as SYDVKM. The CDR3 has 15 amino acids. The V gene lost 6 bases and the J gene lost 9 bases, with 21 bases spanning the gap.

This clonotype was detected many times. The CDR3 loop reads CATEDTLRGVYGYTF. CDR3 in DNA: TGTGCCACCGAAGACACACTCCGAGGAGTCTATGGCTACACCTTC. The V and J genes are TRBV24-1 and TRBJ1-2; the D is unclear. V was cut by 9 bases and J by 4 bases, with 20 bases left in between. This CDR3 has 15 amino acids. From germline, CDR1 is KGHDR and CDR2 SFDVKD.

At least ten counts were recorded for this clonotype. The V gene is TRBV7-9, the J gene TRBJ1-1, with a weak D call TRBD1 (5 bases). CDR3 length equals 15 residues. V was pared by 3 bases and J by 4 bases, with 15 bases between. CDR1 and CDR2 from the germline V gene are SEHNR and FQNEAQ (reference sequence). CDR3 in amino acids: CASSLGVGGLTEAFF. The CDR3 coding sequence is TGTGCCAGCAGCTTGGGGGTTGGAGGTCTCACTGAAGCTTTCTTT.